This TCR beta chain is from a study of blood T cell repertoires in COVID-19. The wider study: PBMCs, B-cell-depleted T cells, or T cells were the source of the cDNA or gDNA that made up the material.

The ends lost 10 bases at V and 2 bases at J; junction bases unmatched: 4. This CDR3 comprises 13 residues. Only in-frame clones appear in the TCRdb table, and some are missing; sequencing was by immunoSEQ multiplex PCR. Altogether fewer than 200,000 clones are present, approximately 85% being singletons, with the ten largest covering about 1.2%. This rearrangement joins TRBV12-3 or TRBV12-4 to TRBJ1-3, with TRBD1 matching 8 bases. Material for sequencing was peripheral blood. The receptor comes from a man in his 60s who had recovered from COVID-19. DNA of the CDR3: TGTGCCACCGTGGACAGGGCTGGAAACACCATATATTTT. This codes for CATVDRAGNTIYF.